This entry is about one T cell receptor beta chain. This clonotype was detected ten times or more. No cognate antigen has been identified for it. No much larger clone is present one base from it, and per-base qualities are unavailable. Hyperthyroidism was defined as stable when no progression to ophthalmopathy occurred within 18 months of follow-up. Hyperthyroidism patients were newly diagnosed, with disease duration under 2 months, and aged 18 to 65 years. Patients with other autoimmune diseases, uncontrolled infections, pregnancy or lactation were excluded from the study. Clinical symptoms, serum thyroxine, TRAb, thyroid ultrasound and orbital computed tomography formed the basis of the diagnosis. Using Ficoll-Paque density gradient centrifugation, PBMCs were isolated from 9 to 10 ml of fresh peripheral blood. Total RNA was extracted using Trizol reagent, and RNA quality was checked on an Agilent 2100 Bioanalyzer.

The sample comes from a study of Graves' ophthalmopathy and Graves' hyperthyroidism (dated by TCRdb to 2016 to 2018). Study-wide context: Peripheral blood samples were taken at the time of initial diagnosis, before any treatment was given. The study used TCR beta repertoire signatures to distinguish Graves' ophthalmopathy from Graves' hyperthyroidism and to predict progression to ophthalmopathy. In total, 135 blood samples were TCR-sequenced: 40 to 45 ophthalmopathy, some 80 hyperthyroidism and some 17 hyperthyroidism-to-ophthalmopathy patients. To explore V-J signatures that separate ophthalmopathy from hyperthyroidism, a discovery set of about a hundred patients was enrolled, consisting of 40 to 45 with ophthalmopathy and approximately 60 with stable hyperthyroidism. The independent validation cohort included 18 to 20 hyperthyroidism patients plus 17 patients who later progressed from hyperthyroidism to ophthalmopathy. In more than five hyperthyroidism patients, T-cell repertoires of thyroid tissue and blood were compared. After sampling, hyperthyroidism patients received methimazole starting at 30 mg daily, and ophthalmopathy patients received high-dose intravenous methylprednisolone. The roughly 100 discovery patients were randomly divided into training and test sets at a 7:3 ratio. Paper-wide results and their limitations: Most expanded thyroid clonotypes with frequency above 0.001 were also detected in blood, suggesting blood repertoires may reflect the thyroid immune response. In validation, the model predicted ophthalmopathy progression with about 71% sensitivity and roughly 78% specificity; eleven to twelve predicted patients were CT-confirmed with GO in a median of around 6 months. Sample size was not statistically predetermined, and group allocation was not concealed from the investigators. Ophthalmopathy was separated from stable hyperthyroidism by the 13-signature model with more than 85% sensitivity and around 81% specificity in cross-validation and with 80%/75% in the test set.

The junction shows trimming of 4 bases on V and 5 bases on J, plus 11 bases between the germline ends. Counted from cysteine to phenylalanine, this CDR3 has 13 amino acids. Only CDR3 DNA remains: 39 bases, in frame from the first base. The germline V gene gives CDR1 as MNHNS and CDR2 as SASEGT. For repertoire sequencing, TCR beta CDR3 regions were amplified from RNA transcripts. The first round was an RT-PCR using HTBI primers with the Qiagen OneStep RT-PCR kit, and this first round was followed by a second-round multiplex PCR, then size selection and purification. Sequencing of the libraries was carried out on an Illumina HiSeq2000 in paired-end mode with 100 bp reads. In the source study's methods: Reads were processed with SOAPnuke, discarding reads with adapters, uncalled bases, mean Phred below 15, or no exact constant-primer or identifier match. High-quality paired reads were merged with COPE v1.2.5. Unique nucleotide sequences were defined as clonotypes and aligned to IMGT TRB V, D and J references using MiTCR v1.1. The analysis was limited to V-J combinations with a frequency above 0.0001, which together covered more than 99% of repertoires. A TCR clonal expansion and chaos score per V-J combination was defined as the ratio of F50 clonal expansion to chaos observed in the TCRdist matrix. Welch's t-statistics and random forest were used to narrow the features down to approximately twelve V-J combinations, which were then fed into a naive Bayes classifier. The Morisita-Horn index was used to measure how similar the thyroid and blood repertoires were. In TCRdb, the public reads were trimmed at Q25 with fastp and aligned with MiXCR, with productive beta chains retained. Under each unique CDR3 protein, matching rows form one entry showing the most common genes and DNA. The V and J calls and clone size are TCRdb's, not the authors'. This sample is represented by a few hundred thousand distinct CDR3 sequences; over 15% of them were singletons. Around 6.6% of the sample comes from the top ten.

The source material was peripheral blood. The receptor was derived from a woman aged 18 to 35 with stable Graves' hyperthyroidism. Donor details come from another sample of the same person, matched by shared clones. Here the chain combines TRBV6-1 and TRBJ2-5; no D segment can be confidently identified. The CDR3 amino acid sequence is: CASSVSPWETQYF. The nucleotide sequence reads TGTGCCAGCAGTGTTAGCCCCTGGGAGACCCAGTACTTC.